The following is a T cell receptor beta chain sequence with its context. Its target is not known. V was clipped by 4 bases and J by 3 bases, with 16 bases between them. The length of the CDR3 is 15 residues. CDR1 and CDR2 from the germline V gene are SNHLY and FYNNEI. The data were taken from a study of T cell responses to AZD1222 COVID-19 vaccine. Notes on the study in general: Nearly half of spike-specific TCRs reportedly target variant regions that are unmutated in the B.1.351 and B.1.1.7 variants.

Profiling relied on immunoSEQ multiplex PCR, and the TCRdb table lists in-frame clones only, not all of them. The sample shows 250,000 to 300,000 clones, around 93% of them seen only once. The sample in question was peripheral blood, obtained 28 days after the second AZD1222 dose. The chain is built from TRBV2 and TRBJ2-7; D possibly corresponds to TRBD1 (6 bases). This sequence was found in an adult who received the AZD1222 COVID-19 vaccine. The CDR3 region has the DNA TGTGCCAGCAGTGGAGTGTGGGGGCAACGCTACGAGCAGTACTTC. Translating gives CASSGVWGQRYEQYF.